The 20 T cell receptor beta chains given below trace back to one sample, sequenced in a study of cytotoxic CD8 clonotypes in ibrutinib-treated CLL. Sequencing was performed with immunoSEQ multiplex PCR; in TCRdb, only in-frame clones are kept and a portion is missing. The table shows under 300,000 clones, with 70% occurring only once. The starting material was PBMCs, obtained after 24 months of ibrutinib treatment. The receptors were sampled from a human donor with chronic lymphocytic leukemia.

The chain is built from TRBV30 and TRBJ2-7; 7 positions agree with TRBD1. The length of the CDR3 is 14 residues. The ends lost 0 bases at V and 1 base at J; junction bases unmatched: 3. Looked up from germline, CDR1 is GTSNPN and CDR2 is SVGIG (reference sequence). DNA for the CDR3: TGTGCCTGGAGTGTAGGGGGCTTATCCTACGAGCAGTACTTC. Translating it yields CAWSVGGLSYEQYF.

This rearrangement joins TRBV6-6 to TRBJ1-1; D is perhaps TRBD1 (5 bases). Trimming removed 2 bases at V and 1 base at J, with 11 bases between. The CDR3 covers 15 residues. The germline V gene encodes CDR1 MNHNY and CDR2 SVGAGI (reference sequence). As DNA, the CDR3 is TGTGCCAGCAGTTACAAGGACACCAAGAACACTGAAGCTTTCTTT. This encodes CASSYKDTKNTEAFF.

CDR3 residues: CASSRDSYNEQFF. DNA of the CDR3: TGCGCCAGCAGCCGGGATTCGTACAATGAGCAGTTCTTC. This chain uses TRBV5-1 with TRBJ2-1, with a possible D match to TRBD2 (5 bases). The germline V gene encodes CDR1 SGHRS and CDR2 YFSETQ. Trimming left V 4 bases short and J 4 bases short, with 9 bases between. The CDR3 contains 13 residues.

The rearrangement uses TRBV7-9 and TRBJ1-2, with D possibly TRBD1 on 6 matching bases. Trimming removed 1 base from V and 8 bases from J, with 14 bases in between. Germline V gives CDR1 SEHNR, CDR2 FQNEAQ (reference sequence). CDR3 size: 14 residues. The CDR3 loop reads CASSLEGGAEGYTF. The CDR3 region has the DNA TGTGCCAGCAGCTTAGAGGGGGGCGCAGAAGGCTACACCTTC.

This chain links TRBV2 with TRBJ2-7; TRBD2 matches at 14 bases. Per germline, CDR1 SNHLY and CDR2 FYNNEI. J gave up 0 bases and V 4 bases, and 5 bases lay outside the gene matches. There are 17 residues in the CDR3. The chain's CDR3 is CASSGPGLAGVSYEQYF. CDR3 DNA: TGTGCCAGCAGTGGCCCGGGACTAGCGGGAGTCTCCTACGAGCAGTACTTC.

This clone turned up a few times. V usage is TRBV30 and J usage is TRBJ1-1, with D possibly matching TRBD1 (5 bases). The CDR3 loop spans 13 amino acids. Trimming removed 2 bases at V and 4 bases at J, with 11 bases between. Germline V gene data show CDR1 as GTSNPN and CDR2 as SVGIG (reference sequence). The DNA for the CDR3 is TGTGCCTGGAGTCCCGGAGGGGCCACTGAAGCTTTCTTT. Translation: CAWSPGGATEAFF. Filled out from reference TRBV30 and TRBJ1-1, the complete variable domain reads SQTIHQWPATLVQPVGSPLSLECTVEGTSNPNLYWYRQAAGRGLQLLFYSVGIGQISSEVPQNLSASRPQDRQFILSSKKLLLSDSGFYLCAWSPGGATEAFFGQGTRLTVV.

This sequence joins TRBV9 and TRBJ2-2, with D unresolved. The CDR3 runs to 16 residues. Trimming took off 2 bases at V and 0 bases at J, with 11 bases between the two ends. CDR1 and CDR2 from the germline V gene are SGDLS and YYNGEE. The CDR3 nucleotides read TGTGCCAGCAGCGTCGGCCCCCCTTCGAACACCGGGGAGCTGTTTTTT. It codes for CASSVGPPSNTGELFF.

This chain links TRBV6-5 with TRBJ2-5; no reliable D call. Germline CDR1 reads MNHEY; CDR2 reads SVGAGI. With 4 bases removed from V and 5 bases from J, the gap between germline ends came to 17 bases. This CDR3 spans 15 amino acids. The CDR3 spells CASSSAVQLSETQYF. The CDR3 nucleotides read TGTGCCAGCAGTTCCGCGGTTCAGTTGAGTGAGACCCAGTACTTC.

The chain uses TRBV6-5 and TRBJ2-5; tentatively, D is TRBD2 (6 bases). The ends were cut back, 2 bases at V and 7 bases at J, with 11 bases in the middle. This CDR3 has 13 amino acids. Germline-derived CDR1 and CDR2 are MNHEY and SVGAGI. The CDR3 coding sequence is TGTGCCAGCAGTTACCCGGGCGGGGTGACCCAGTACTTC. This codes for CASSYPGGVTQYF.

The genes are TRBV5-1 and TRBJ2-1; TRBD1 agrees at 12 bases. After removal of 4 bases from V and 9 bases from J, the junction contained 11 bases not matched to a gene. CDR1 is SGHRS, CDR2 YFSETQ, per germline. The CDR3 runs to 16 residues. CDR3 loop: CASSPEGQGALTEQFF. The CDR3 DNA sequence: TGCGCCAGCAGCCCGGAGGGACAGGGGGCGCTTACTGAGCAGTTCTTC.

The V call is TRBV15, the J call TRBJ2-7; D unclear. CDR3 length equals 13 residues. V gave up 0 bases and J gave up 7 bases, with 10 bases separating them. The germline V gene encodes CDR1 LNHNV and CDR2 YYDKDF (reference sequence). DNA of the CDR3: TGTGCCACCAGCAGAGATCTTCGTAGTGAGCAGTACTTC. Translated: CATSRDLRSEQYF.

This chain links TRBV5-1 with TRBJ2-5; TRBD2 matches 8 bases. The CDR3 runs 16 residues. Germline lookup yields CDR1 SGHRS and CDR2 YFSETQ. V lost 4 bases, J lost 5 bases, and 13 bases stayed unmatched. CDR3 coding DNA: TGCGCCAGCAGCCCACGGGGGGGGCCCCGGCTGGAGACCCAGTACTTC. Amino acids: CASSPRGGPRLETQYF.

This chain connects TRBV7-3 to TRBJ2-2; D not certain. The CDR3 length is 12 residues. The V gene lost 5 bases and the J gene lost 7 bases, with 8 bases spanning the gap. Germline V gene data show CDR1 as SGHTA and CDR2 as FQGTGA. The CDR3 nucleotides read TGTGCCAGCAGCCACAGCAGCGGGGAGCTGTTTTTT. Its protein is CASSHSSGELFF.

The CDR3 region has the DNA TGTGCCAGCAGCGAGAGGGGGAGCGGGTTCCAAGAGACCCAGTACTTC. Protein product: CASSERGSGFQETQYF. The chain combines TRBV9 with TRBJ2-5, with D perhaps assigned TRBD1 or TRBD2 (6 bases each). The ends were cut back, 3 bases at V and 1 base at J, with 16 bases in the middle. CDR1 SGDLS and CDR2 YYNGEE come from the germline V gene. The CDR3 loop spans 16 amino acids.

The genes are TRBV25-1 and TRBJ2-2; 7 bases are shared with TRBD2. The V segment lost 2 bases and the J segment 5 bases; nucleotides outside the gene matches: 5. The germline V gene has CDR1 MGHDK and CDR2 SYGVNS. This CDR3 has 15 amino acids. The chain's CDR3 is CASSEGLGPTGELFF. The CDR3 DNA is TGTGCCAGCAGTGAAGGACTAGGTCCGACCGGGGAGCTGTTTTTT. Full variable domain (remainder filled in from reference TRBV25-1 and TRBJ2-2): EADIYQTPRYLVIGTGKKITLECSQTMGHDKMYWYQQDPGMELHLIHYSYGVNSTEKGDLSSESTVSRIRTEHFPLTLESARPSHTSQYLCASSEGLGPTGELFFGEGSRLTVL.

The chain uses TRBV6-6 and TRBJ2-1; 10 bases agree with TRBD1. The CDR3 is 15 residues long. J gave up 4 bases and V 0 bases, and 0 bases lay outside the gene matches. Germline assignment: CDR1 MNHNY and CDR2 SVGAGI (reference sequence). The CDR3 coding sequence is TGTGCCAGCAGTTACTCGGGACAGGGGTACAATGAGCAGTTCTTC. As protein: CASSYSGQGYNEQFF.

Concerning this clone itself: This sample includes further DNA sequences coding for the same CDR3. This chain links TRBV7-2 with TRBJ1-5; D remains ambiguous. Germline V gene data show CDR1 as SGHTA and CDR2 as FQGNSA. The CDR3 runs 12 residues. The germline V and J ends were trimmed by 5 bases and 6 bases, with 8 bases remaining between them. The CDR3 loop is CASSLPGQPQHF. CDR3 DNA sequence: TGTGCCAGCAGCCTCCCGGGTCAGCCCCAGCATTTT.

This sequence joins TRBV7-2 and TRBJ1-1; tentatively, D is TRBD1 (5 bases). The germline V and J ends were trimmed by 1 base and 1 base, with 10 bases remaining between them. Germline V gives CDR1 SGHTA, CDR2 FQGNSA. This CDR3 comprises 15 residues. The CDR3 here is CASSLEGTENTEAFF. Written as DNA, the CDR3 is TGTGCCAGCAGCTTAGAGGGGACGGAGAACACTGAAGCTTTCTTT.

This chain links TRBV4-1 with TRBJ2-1, with 10 bases lining up with TRBD2. Trimming cost V 1 base and J 6 bases; bases outside gene matches: 6. Looked up from germline, CDR1 is MGHRA and CDR2 is YSYEKL. The CDR3 contains 16 residues. Here the CDR3 reads CASSQGRGLAINEQFF. CDR3 coding DNA: TGCGCCAGCAGCCAAGGGAGGGGACTAGCGATCAATGAGCAGTTCTTC.

On this clone itself: The same CDR3 also results from other DNA sequences found in this sample. V usage is TRBV5-1 and J usage is TRBJ1-4; TRBD1 matches at 7 bases. V lost 0 bases, J lost 8 bases, and 4 bases stayed unmatched. Germline V CDR1 and CDR2: SGHRS, YFSETQ. The CDR3 covers 14 residues. The CDR3, as DNA: TGCGCCAGCAGCTTGGACAGGGGTGGCGAAAAACTGTTTTTT. Encoded protein: CASSLDRGGEKLFF.